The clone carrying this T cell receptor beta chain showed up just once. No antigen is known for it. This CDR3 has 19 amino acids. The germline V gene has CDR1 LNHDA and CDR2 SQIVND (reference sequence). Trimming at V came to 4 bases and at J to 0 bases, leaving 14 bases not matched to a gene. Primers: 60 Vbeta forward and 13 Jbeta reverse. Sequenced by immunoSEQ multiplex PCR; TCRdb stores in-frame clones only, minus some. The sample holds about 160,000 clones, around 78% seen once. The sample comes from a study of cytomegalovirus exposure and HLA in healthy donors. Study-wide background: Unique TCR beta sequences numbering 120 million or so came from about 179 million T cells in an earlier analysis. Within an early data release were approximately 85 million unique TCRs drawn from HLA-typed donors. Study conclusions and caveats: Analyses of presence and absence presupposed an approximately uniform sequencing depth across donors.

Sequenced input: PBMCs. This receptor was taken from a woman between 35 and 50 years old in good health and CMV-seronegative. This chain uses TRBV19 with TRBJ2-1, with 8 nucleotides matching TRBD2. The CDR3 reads CASSRGLVRGGGSYNEQFF. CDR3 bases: TGTGCCAGTAGTAGAGGACTAGTCCGGGGGGGTGGCTCCTACAATGAGCAGTTCTTC.